This section outlines one T cell receptor (beta chain) sequence together with its context. With 11 bases clipped from V and 0 bases from J, the junction kept 6 bases outside the gene matches. CDR1 and CDR2 (germline): LNHDA, SQIVND (reference sequence). The CDR3 is made up of 15 amino acids. Per the original data handling: Amplifying reference gene primers gave estimates of nucleated cell counts. Repertoires were generated with immunoSEQ multiplex PCR, while TCRdb's copy carries only in-frame clones and drops some. Clone size and the V and J calls come from that table; the DNA yielded D and trimming. Of roughly 410,000 clones listed, roughly 90% were seen once; the top ten hold 1% to 1.5%. The data were taken from a study of blood T cell repertoires in COVID-19. Whole-study context: Samples came from the United States, Italy and Spain, spanning acute and convalescent COVID-19. Sample material is recorded as cDNA or gDNA derived from T cells, B-cell-depleted T cells, or PBMCs.

The TCR comes from a man aged 35-49 years with acute or convalescent COVID-19. Sequencing used peripheral blood. This chain joins TRBV19 and TRBJ1-5, with 11 bases aligning to TRBD1. The CDR3 nucleotides read TGTGCCGGGGGACAGGGGGTGTATAGCAATCAGCCCCAGCATTTT. Its translation is CAGGQGVYSNQPQHF.